This is a list of T cell receptor beta chains from one sample in a study of blood T cell repertoires in COVID-19. Clones were read by immunoSEQ multiplex PCR, and TCRdb kept only the in-frame ones, dropping some. Here the sample spans 150,000 to 200,000 clones, around 86% being singletons. The sequenced material came from peripheral blood. These receptors came from a man aged 65-85 years with acute or convalescent COVID-19. CDR3s include the opening cysteine and the closing phenylalanine or tryptophan. Fields, in order: J gene, clone size, CDR3 length, V gene, D gene, CDR3 protein, CDR3 DNA. D genes are given only for firm matches. The size field is filled for only some rows; it gives once, few, many or a size class.

TRBJ2-2	.	17	TRBV7-2	TRBD2	CASSLPLTSGGAGELFF	TGTGCCAGCAGCTTACCCTTGACTAGCGGGGGGGCCGGGGAGCTGTTTTTT
TRBJ2-1	once	13	TRBV5-6	.	CASSTWGDNEQFF	TGTGCCAGCAGCACGTGGGGGGACAATGAGCAGTTCTTC
TRBJ2-3	.	12	TRBV5-1	.	CASSLAGDTQYF	TGCGCCAGCAGCTTGGCGGGGGATACGCAGTATTTT
TRBJ1-1	few	14	TRBV6-5	.	CASSLRVRDTEAFF	TGTGCCAGCAGTCTCAGGGTACGGGACACTGAAGCTTTCTTT
TRBJ2-3	.	13	TRBV12-3/TRBV12-4	.	CASSSSGTDTQYF	TGTGCCAGCAGTTCGAGCGGCACAGATACGCAGTATTTT
TRBJ2-1	.	15	TRBV9	.	CASSVDGGRYNEQFF	TGTGCCAGCAGCGTAGACGGGGGGCGATACAATGAGCAGTTCTTC
TRBJ1-5	once	14	TRBV2	.	CASSEVSGNQPQHF	TGTGCCAGCAGTGAAGTCAGTGGCAATCAGCCCCAGCATTTT
TRBJ2-1	.	15	TRBV5-1	.	CASSTALNSYNEQFF	TGCGCCAGCAGCACCGCTCTAAACTCCTACAATGAGCAGTTCTTC
TRBJ2-3	.	16	TRBV28	TRBD1	CASSLDRGFSTDTQYF	TGTGCCAGCAGTTTAGACAGGGGGTTTAGCACAGATACGCAGTATTTT
TRBJ2-3	.	15	TRBV5-1	TRBD2	CASSLEGGGADTQYF	TGCGCCAGCAGCTTGGAAGGCGGGGGAGCAGATACGCAGTATTTT
TRBJ2-5	.	15	TRBV12-5	TRBD2	CASGLTSGGGETQYF	TGTGCTAGTGGTTTGACTAGCGGGGGAGGGGAGACCCAGTACTTC
TRBJ1-1	.	14	TRBV7-9	TRBD1	CASSFMDRGPEAFF	TGTGCCAGCAGCTTCATGGACAGGGGACCTGAAGCTTTCTTT
TRBJ1-2	few	14	TRBV9	TRBD1	CASSATGDDYGYTF	TGTGCCAGCAGCGCAACAGGGGACGACTATGGCTACACCTTC
TRBJ1-1	.	15	TRBV5-1	.	CASSFDGGLGTEAFF	TGCGCCAGCAGCTTCGATGGAGGCTTGGGCACTGAAGCTTTCTTT
TRBJ2-1	.	13	TRBV12-5	.	CASGFDRGNEQFF	TGTGCTAGTGGTTTTGATCGAGGAAATGAGCAGTTCTTC
TRBJ2-1	.	14	TRBV25-1	.	CASSDRVSLNEQFF	TGTGCCAGCAGTGACAGGGTTAGCCTCAATGAGCAGTTCTTC
TRBJ2-1	.	15	TRBV6-4	.	CASSDGQGPYNEQFF	TGTGCCAGCAGTGACGGTCAGGGCCCCTACAATGAGCAGTTCTTC
TRBJ2-2	once	14	TRBV6-5	.	CASSYTRQTGELFF	TGTGCCAGCAGTTACACCCGACAGACCGGGGAGCTGTTTTTT
TRBJ1-1	.	14	TRBV4-3	.	CASSPEIWNTEAFF	TGCGCCAGCAGCCCCGAGATTTGGAACACTGAAGCTTTCTTT
TRBJ2-3	.	15	TRBV3-1/TRBV3-2	.	CASKDTPSSTDTQYF	TGTGCCAGCAAGGACACCCCCTCTAGCACAGATACGCAGTATTTT
TRBJ2-2	.	16	TRBV12-2	.	CASPLLRDPNTGELFF	TGTGCAAGTCCCTTACTTCGGGATCCGAACACCGGGGAGCTGTTTTTT
TRBJ1-5	.	16	TRBV24-1	TRBD1	CATSDSGQGGNQPQHF	TGTGCCACCAGTGATTCTGGACAGGGAGGGAATCAGCCCCAGCATTTT
TRBJ2-7	.	18	TRBV4-2	TRBD2	CASSQEYVSGGGPYEQYF	TGTGCCAGCAGCCAAGAATACGTGTCGGGGGGGGGCCCCTACGAGCAGTACTTC
TRBJ1-2	.	16	TRBV6-5	.	CASSYSPLPYGYGYTF	TGTGCCAGCAGTTACTCCCCTCTCCCCTATGGCTATGGCTACACCTTC
TRBJ1-3	.	15	TRBV19	.	CASSIGGVAGNTIYF	TGTGCCAGTAGTATAGGGGGAGTCGCTGGAAACACCATATATTTT
TRBJ2-4	.	14	TRBV30	TRBD2	CAWGASGDKNIQYF	TGTGCCTGGGGGGCTAGCGGGGACAAAAACATTCAGTACTTC
TRBJ1-2	.	14	TRBV4-3	TRBD1	CASSQDRANYGYTF	TGCGCCAGCAGCCAGGACAGGGCTAACTATGGCTACACCTTC
TRBJ1-6	.	15	TRBV6-1	.	CASSELQGNNSPLHF	TGTGCCAGCAGTGAACTACAGGGAAATAATTCACCCCTCCACTTT
TRBJ2-5	.	17	TRBV5-4	.	CASSSRLASFLGETQYF	TGTGCCAGCAGCTCACGGCTAGCCAGTTTTTTGGGAGAGACCCAGTACTTC